The 29 T cell receptor beta chains in this list originate from one sample, sequenced in a study of cytomegalovirus exposure and HLA in healthy donors. PCR employed 60 Vbeta and 13 Jbeta primers. Profiling relied on immunoSEQ multiplex PCR, and the TCRdb table lists in-frame clones only, not all of them. The data show about 110,000 clones, with about 70% seen just once and 0.65% to 0.85% held by the top ten. The sample taken for sequencing was PBMCs. The receptors stem from a boy aged 10-17 years in good health and CMV-seronegative.

This clone was counted a few times. The gene calls are TRBV4-1 and TRBJ2-5; TRBD2 is a possible D gene (6 bases). Trimming took 7 bases from V and 4 from J, leaving 16 bases between them. There are 14 residues in the CDR3. Germline CDR1 MGHRA, CDR2 YSYEKL. The CDR3 DNA follows: TGCGCCAGCACCCCTACCTTAGCGGTAGAGACCCAGTACTTC. This encodes CASTPTLAVETQYF.

The CDR3 sequence: CASSVGAIWAYSPLHF. Here the CDR3 DNA reads TGTGCCAGCAGCGTAGGGGCGATCTGGGCGTATTCACCCCTCCACTTT. J is TRBJ1-6 and V is TRBV9; D is undetermined. The V end lost 0 bases, the J end lost 8 bases, and 15 bases lay between the germline ends. The length of the CDR3 is 16 residues. CDR1 SGDLS and CDR2 YYNGEE come from the germline V gene.

This rearrangement joins TRBV6-5 to TRBJ1-2; D is undetermined. The CDR3 extends over 15 amino acids. The germline CDR1 and CDR2 sequences are MNHEY and SVGAGI. V lost 6 bases to trimming and J lost 2 bases, with 16 bases between them. CDR3 nucleotide sequence: TGTGCCAGCAGCACACCCAAACAGAGAAACTATGGCTACACCTTC. It specifies CASSTPKQRNYGYTF.

Regarding this clone: A read error may produce the germline difference seen at one junction end. The chain recombines TRBV18 with TRBJ2-2, with a possible D match to TRBD2 (5 bases). From germline, CDR1 is KGHSH and CDR2 LQKENI. This CDR3 region has 15 residues. Here the CDR3 DNA reads TGTGCCAGCCCACCTGGAGGTCCCGCTACCGGGGAGCTGTTTTTT. Amino acids: CASPPGGPATGELFF.

The chain couples TRBV7-9 to TRBJ2-2; D is unclear. Trimming removed 1 base at V and 4 bases at J, with 7 bases between. The CDR3 covers 14 residues. The V gene's germline CDR1 is SEHNR and CDR2 FQNEAQ (reference sequence). DNA of the CDR3: TGTGCCAGCAGCTTAGTGTCTCCCACCGGGGAGCTGTTTTTT. Its protein product is CASSLVSPTGELFF.

This clone was counted a single time. CDR3 loop: CASSYEAGDYEQYF. The CDR3 coding sequence is TGCGCCAGCAGCTATGAGGCGGGGGACTACGAGCAGTACTTC. The chain couples TRBV4-3 to TRBJ2-7, with 7 bases matching TRBD2. The CDR3 sequence is 14 residues long. The V gene end was trimmed by 5 bases and the J gene end by 3 bases; junction bases not matched to a gene: 7. In germline, CDR1 is LGHNA, CDR2 YSLEER.

Turning to this clone: Distinct nucleotide sequences in the sample also encode this CDR3. Written as DNA, the CDR3 is TGTGCCATCAGTGAGACAGTGAACACTGAAGCTTTCTTT. Amino acid sequence: CAISETVNTEAFF. V gene TRBV10-3 combines with J gene TRBJ1-1; D gene unclear. The germline CDR1 and CDR2 sequences are ENHRY and SYGVKD. V gave up 2 bases and J gave up 0 bases, with 4 bases separating them. The CDR3 extends over 13 amino acids.

The CDR3 sequence is CASSSRPGTGFGANVLTF. CDR3 nucleotides: TGTGCCAGCAGCTCGCGTCCCGGGACAGGGTTTGGGGCCAACGTCCTGACTTTC. This chain links TRBV7-9 with TRBJ2-6; 9 bases match TRBD1. The germline gives CDR1 SEHNR, CDR2 FQNEAQ (reference sequence). The CDR3 totals 18 residues. Trimming at V came to 4 bases and at J to 3 bases, leaving 10 bases not matched to a gene.

This clone was detected only a few times. The chain joins TRBV30 to TRBJ2-7; TRBD2 matches at 10 bases. The CDR3 consists of 15 residues. Germline V gives CDR1 GTSNPN, CDR2 SVGIG (reference sequence). V dropped 3 bases and J dropped 3; count of bases not matched to a gene: 8. CDR3 DNA: TGTGCCTGGAGCGGGGGTACTAGCGGGAACTACGAGCAGTACTTC. It specifies CAWSGGTSGNYEQYF.

The V call is TRBV10-3, the J call TRBJ1-5, with no clear D. CDR1 and CDR2 from the germline V gene are ENHRY and SYGVKD. Trimming removed 2 bases from V and 4 bases from J, with 12 bases in between. CDR3 length: 15 residues. In DNA, the CDR3 is TGTGCCATCAGTGAGGGAGCCCCGAGGAATCAGCCCCAGCATTTT. Amino acids: CAISEGAPRNQPQHF.

The chain combines TRBV6-6 with TRBJ1-1; 8 bases agree with TRBD1. The CDR3 has 14 residues. From germline, CDR1 is MNHNY and CDR2 SVGAGI (reference sequence). The V gene end was trimmed by 2 bases and the J gene end by 9 bases; junction bases not matched to a gene: 8. The CDR3 nucleotides are TGTGCCAGCAGTTACCTCGCAGGGGGCGTAAAAGCTTTCTTT. Translated, it gives CASSYLAGGVKAFF.

The chain links TRBV10-3 to TRBJ2-7; 8 bases line up with TRBD1. Looked up from germline, CDR1 is ENHRY and CDR2 is SYGVKD. The ends lost 4 bases at V and 4 bases at J; junction bases unmatched: 18. The CDR3 runs 18 residues. The DNA for the CDR3 is TGTGCCATCAGTGGATACTCAGTCGACAGGGGCGACGATTACGAGCAGTACTTC. Translation gives CAISGYSVDRGDDYEQYF.

The chain is built from TRBV30 and TRBJ2-3; TRBD1 matches at 8 bases. CDR3 size: 12 residues. V lost 3 bases to trimming and J lost 4 bases; unmatched junction nucleotides: 0. CDR1 and CDR2 from the germline V gene are GTSNPN and SVGIG (reference sequence). The CDR3 DNA reads TGTGCCTGGAGGACAGGGGCAGATACGCAGTATTTT. Translating gives CAWRTGADTQYF.

This chain uses TRBV27 with TRBJ1-5, with D possibly being TRBD1 (6 bases). The V and J ends lost 1 base and 4 bases respectively, with 23 bases between them. Per germline, CDR1 MNHEY and CDR2 SMNVEV (reference sequence). CDR3 length equals 19 residues. CDR3: CASSLLGGILDRPNQPQHF. CDR3 coding DNA: TGTGCCAGCAGTTTATTAGGGGGTATTCTGGACAGACCGAATCAGCCCCAGCATTTT.

The chain has TRBV5-1 and TRBJ2-4; D might be TRBD1 (6 bases). The CDR3 sequence is 16 residues long. CDR1 is SGHRS and CDR2 is YFSETQ in the germline V gene. The ends were cut back, 3 bases at V and 8 bases at J, with 21 bases in the middle. The CDR3 nucleotides read TGCGCCAGCAGCTCATCCGGGACACCCCAGGGAGACATTCAGTACTTC. Residues: CASSSSGTPQGDIQYF.

This chain links TRBV5-6 with TRBJ1-2; D gene unclear. This CDR3 has 13 residues. Germline V gene data show CDR1 as SGHDT and CDR2 as YYEEEE. Trimming removed 2 bases from V and 6 bases from J, with 11 bases in between. CDR3 sequence: CASSLTGGNGYTF. The DNA for the CDR3 is TGTGCCAGCAGCTTAACGGGTGGCAATGGCTACACCTTC.

The gene calls are TRBV28 and TRBJ1-1; a weak D match, TRBD1 (6 bases). The CDR3 spans 14 residues. V was clipped by 2 bases and J by 5 bases, with 12 bases between them. The V gene's germline CDR1 is MDHEN and CDR2 SYDVKM. The CDR3 region is CASSLQGWGTEAFF. In DNA form, the CDR3 reads TGTGCCAGCAGTTTACAGGGGTGGGGGACTGAAGCTTTCTTT.

The rearrangement links TRBV2 to TRBJ2-7; 7 positions agree with TRBD1. CDR1 is SNHLY and CDR2 is FYNNEI in the germline V gene. CDR3 length equals 12 residues. V was pared by 7 bases and J by 5 bases, with 5 bases of the junction left unmatched. The CDR3 protein is CASKTGVNEQYF. The DNA for the CDR3 is TGTGCCAGCAAAACAGGGGTAAACGAGCAGTACTTC.

The chain has TRBV27 and TRBJ2-2, with TRBD1 identical over 9 bases. This CDR3 contains 16 residues. V shed 5 bases, J shed 2 bases, and the junction held 6 bases outside the gene matches. The germline V gene encodes CDR1 MNHEY and CDR2 SMNVEV (reference sequence). The CDR3 region is CASSPLTGGNTGELFF. In DNA form, the CDR3 reads TGTGCCAGCAGTCCTCTGACAGGGGGAAACACCGGGGAGCTGTTTTTT.

V is TRBV7-9 and J is TRBJ2-1, with TRBD2 matching 11 bases. Per germline, CDR1 SEHNR and CDR2 FQNEAQ (reference sequence). The junction had 5 bases not matched to a gene; V was cut back by 1 base and J by 3 bases. This CDR3 has 17 amino acids. The CDR3 spells CASSLGKLAGVYNEQFF. The CDR3 bases are TGTGCCAGCAGCTTAGGCAAACTAGCGGGAGTCTACAATGAGCAGTTCTTC.

V and J are TRBV30 and TRBJ2-7; D unclear. Germline-derived CDR1 and CDR2 are GTSNPN and SVGIG (reference sequence). Trimming removed 0 bases at V and 3 bases at J, with 9 bases between. This CDR3 has 13 amino acids. The CDR3 region is CAWSVGPGYEQYF. The CDR3 nucleotides are TGTGCCTGGAGTGTAGGTCCAGGCTACGAGCAGTACTTC.

V is TRBV7-2 and J is TRBJ2-5; 11 bases agree with TRBD2. This CDR3 is 20 amino acids long. Germline V gives CDR1 SGHTA, CDR2 FQGNSA. V lost 0 bases, J lost 4 bases, and 16 bases stayed unmatched. The CDR3 nucleotides are TGTGCCAGCAGCTTAGCCCAGGGCCTAGCGGGAGGAGGCATATTAGAGACCCAGTACTTC. Amino acid sequence: CASSLAQGLAGGGILETQYF. The full variable domain, in which reference TRBV7-2 and TRBJ2-5 provide the parts outside the CDR3, is GAGVSQSPSNKVTEKGKDVELRCDPISGHTALYWYRQSLGQGLEFLIYFQGNSAPDKSGLPSDRFSAERTGGSVSTLTIQRTQQEDSAVYLCASSLAQGLAGGGILETQYFGPGTRLLVL.

In its sample, this clone was seen a few times. The J gene is TRBJ2-1, the V gene TRBV25-1, with 10 bases matching TRBD2. The V segment lost 4 bases and the J segment 2 bases; nucleotides outside the gene matches: 2. The CDR3 covers 15 residues. CDR1 MGHDK and CDR2 SYGVNS come from the germline V gene. The CDR3 spells CASSVSGGAYNEQFF. The DNA of the CDR3 is TGTGCCAGCAGTGTGAGCGGGGGGGCCTACAATGAGCAGTTCTTC. The whole variable domain, remainder taken from reference TRBV25-1 and TRBJ2-1, is EADIYQTPRYLVIGTGKKITLECSQTMGHDKMYWYQQDPGMELHLIHYSYGVNSTEKGDLSSESTVSRIRTEHFPLTLESARPSHTSQYLCASSVSGGAYNEQFFGPGTRLTVL.

The V and J genes are TRBV5-1 and TRBJ2-2, with 10 bases matching TRBD2. V trimming: 4 bases; J trimming: 7 bases; junction bases outside the gene matches: 10. In germline, CDR1 is SGHRS, CDR2 YFSETQ. CDR3 size: 16 residues. The CDR3 loop reads CASSPATSGIDGELFF. Here the CDR3 DNA reads TGCGCCAGCAGCCCAGCAACTAGCGGGATCGACGGGGAGCTGTTTTTT.

The chain links TRBV30 to TRBJ1-4; 8 bases agree with TRBD1. The CDR3 is 15 residues long. With 2 bases clipped from V and 6 bases from J, the junction kept 8 bases outside the gene matches. Germline CDR1 GTSNPN, CDR2 SVGIG (reference sequence). DNA of the CDR3: TGTGCCTGGAGTCTACCAGGGGGCGCGGATGAAAAACTGTTTTTT. Its translation: CAWSLPGGADEKLFF. Drawing the rest from reference TRBV30 and TRBJ1-4, the complete variable domain is SQTIHQWPATLVQPVGSPLSLECTVEGTSNPNLYWYRQAAGRGLQLLFYSVGIGQISSEVPQNLSASRPQDRQFILSSKKLLLSDSGFYLCAWSLPGGADEKLFFGSGTQLSVL.

This clone was found a few times. This sequence joins TRBV6-1 and TRBJ1-1; D might be TRBD1 (6 bases). CDR3 length equals 14 residues. The ends were cut back, 6 bases at V and 1 base at J, with 12 bases in the middle. Germline CDR1 MNHNS, CDR2 SASEGT. This CDR3 reads CASRLWGRNTEAFF. As DNA, the CDR3 is TGTGCCAGCAGGCTATGGGGGCGGAACACTGAAGCTTTCTTT.

This chain connects TRBV6-4 to TRBJ2-1; 13 nucleotides agree with TRBD2. The CDR3 consists of 15 residues. The germline gives CDR1 MRHNA, CDR2 SNTAGT. V lost 6 bases and J lost 8; bases outside the gene matches: 7. CDR3 sequence: CASSATSGGADEQFF. The CDR3 bases are TGTGCCAGCAGCGCCACTAGCGGGGGGGCGGATGAGCAGTTCTTC.

This clone occurred a few times. This sequence joins TRBV2 and TRBJ2-7; TRBD1 might be the D (6 bases). The CDR3 is made up of 16 amino acids. From germline, CDR1 is SNHLY and CDR2 FYNNEI. V lost 5 bases and J 0 bases, leaving 17 bases between the germline ends. The CDR3 reads CASSYPTTGSSYEQYF. The CDR3 DNA reads TGTGCCAGCAGTTACCCAACGACAGGTTCCTCCTACGAGCAGTACTTC.

The chain links TRBV2 to TRBJ2-3, with D unclear. CDR1 is SNHLY and CDR2 is FYNNEI in the germline V gene. The CDR3 runs to 14 residues. Trimming took 6 bases from V and 0 from J, leaving 10 bases between them. Here the CDR3 DNA reads TGTGCCAGCAGGAGGTTTTCGAGCACAGATACGCAGTATTTT. Encoded protein: CASRRFSSTDTQYF.